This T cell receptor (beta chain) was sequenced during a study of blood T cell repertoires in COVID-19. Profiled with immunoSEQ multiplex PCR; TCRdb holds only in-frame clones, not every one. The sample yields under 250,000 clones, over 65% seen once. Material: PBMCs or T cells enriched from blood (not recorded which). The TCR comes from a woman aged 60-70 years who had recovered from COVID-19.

The CDR3 is CASSPGGYEQYF. CDR3 coding DNA: TGTGCCAGCAGCCCCGGAGGGTACGAGCAGTACTTC. This chain uses TRBV7-3 with TRBJ2-7; D possibly corresponds to TRBD2 (6 bases). The V and J ends lost 5 bases and 4 bases respectively, with 9 bases between them. The CDR3 sequence is 12 residues long. Germline assignment: CDR1 SGHTA and CDR2 FQGTGA.